A single sample is the source of the 23 T cell receptor beta chains below, sequenced in a study of early T cells in non-severe SARS-CoV-2 infection. Each CDR3 protein is one row after TCRdb ran MiXCR on the 5' RACE reads. The sample holds tens of thousands of distinct CDR3 sequences; approximately 6% are singletons and the top ten take 4.5% to 6%. Sequenced: whole blood. The receptors were gathered from an adult who was a healthcare worker with PCR-confirmed SARS-CoV-2 infection or an uninfected control (not recorded which).

This clonotype was picked up many times. This rearrangement joins TRBV5-1 to TRBJ1-1, with 9 bases aligning to TRBD1. V shed 2 bases and J 4 bases; nucleotides not matched to a gene: 6. CDR3 length: 15 amino acids. In germline, CDR1 is SGHRS, CDR2 YFSETQ. The CDR3 sequence: CASSFDTGGITEAFF. The CDR3 region has the DNA TGCGCCAGCAGCTTCGACACAGGGGGCATCACTGAAGCTTTCTTT.

This clonotype has a count of ten or more. This chain joins TRBV25-1 and TRBJ2-7; D gene uncertain. Germline V gives CDR1 MGHDK, CDR2 SYGVNS. CDR3 length equals 14 residues. V was clipped by 1 base and J by 3 bases, with 10 bases between them. CDR3 DNA: TGTGCCAGCAGTGAATCTAGGGTCGACTACGAGCAGTACTTC. Translated, it gives CASSESRVDYEQYF.

This clonotype occurred many times. V and J are TRBV19 and TRBJ2-6; TRBD1 agrees at 7 bases. Germline CDR1 reads LNHDA; CDR2 reads SQIVND (reference sequence). V lost 6 bases and J lost 1; bases outside the gene matches: 15. CDR3 length: 19 residues. CDR3 residues: CASRMFRQGAMSGANVLTF. In DNA form, the CDR3 reads TGTGCCAGTAGAATGTTTCGACAGGGCGCTATGTCTGGGGCCAACGTCCTGACTTTC.

The rearrangement links TRBV20-1 to TRBJ2-1, with D perhaps matching TRBD1 or TRBD2 (5 bases each). V was clipped by 0 bases and J by 7 bases, with 13 bases between them. The CDR3 loop spans 14 amino acids. Germline CDR1 reads DFQATT; CDR2 reads SNEGSKA (reference sequence). The CDR3 sequence is CSARDLTGRNEQFF. CDR3 DNA sequence: TGCAGTGCTAGAGATCTGACGGGACGTAATGAGCAGTTCTTC.

This clonotype was seen only a few times. J is TRBJ2-5 and V is TRBV19, with 7 bases matching TRBD2. The CDR3 is 17 amino acids. V was pared by 7 bases and J by 3 bases, with 17 bases of the junction left unmatched. Looked up from germline, CDR1 is LNHDA and CDR2 is SQIVND (reference sequence). CDR3 in DNA: TGTGCCAGTACCACCCTCTCCCTGGCCAGCGGGAAAGAGACCCAGTACTTC. Translating it yields CASTTLSLASGKETQYF.

This clonotype was recorded at least ten times. This sequence joins TRBV7-9 and TRBJ2-5; D possibly corresponds to TRBD2 (5 bases). The CDR3 is 14 amino acids. With 3 bases removed from V and 2 bases from J, the gap between germline ends came to 10 bases. Germline CDR1 is SEHNR and CDR2 is FQNEAQ (reference sequence). The CDR3 sequence is CASSFLGGQETQYF. Here the CDR3 DNA reads TGTGCCAGCAGCTTCCTTGGAGGTCAAGAGACCCAGTACTTC.

This clonotype was observed at least ten times. The chain is built from TRBV19 and TRBJ2-1; 9 positions match TRBD1. The V segment lost 3 bases and the J segment 8 bases; nucleotides outside the gene matches: 5. The CDR3 contains 14 residues. The germline gives CDR1 LNHDA, CDR2 SQIVND (reference sequence). CDR3 coding DNA: TGTGCCAGTAGTATTAACAGGGGGCCGTATGAGCAGTTCTTC. As protein: CASSINRGPYEQFF.

This clonotype has ten or more counts. The V gene is TRBV12-3 or TRBV12-4, the J gene TRBJ1-1, with 9 bases fitting TRBD1. Trimming at V came to 3 bases and at J to 0 bases, leaving 5 bases not matched to a gene. This CDR3 has 16 amino acids. CDR3 protein: CASSLIGDRVNTEAFF. The CDR3 nucleotides read TGTGCCAGCAGTTTGATCGGGGACAGGGTGAACACTGAAGCTTTCTTT.

This clonotype showed up many times. This rearrangement joins TRBV7-6 to TRBJ2-2; D call uncertain. The CDR3 runs to 13 residues. Germline loops: CDR1 SGHVS, CDR2 FNYEAQ. V lost 1 base to trimming and J lost 2 bases, with 2 bases between them. CDR3 nucleotide sequence: TGTGCCAGCAGCTTAGAAAACACCGGGGAGCTGTTTTTT. It is translated as CASSLENTGELFF.

Many counts were recorded for this clonotype. V gene TRBV5-4 combines with J gene TRBJ2-7; 7 bases line up with TRBD2. Trimming removed 5 bases from V and 1 base from J; junction bases left unmatched: 9. CDR1 and CDR2 from the germline V gene are SGHNT and YYREEE (reference sequence). The CDR3 has 15 amino acids. The CDR3 DNA reads TGTGCCAGCAGTTCGCCGGGACTACCTTCCTACGAGCAGTACTTC. It encodes CASSSPGLPSYEQYF.

This clonotype was counted many times. This chain joins TRBV20-1 and TRBJ2-5; 10 bases are shared with TRBD1. The trim removed 4 bases at V and 5 bases at J, leaving 4 bases unmatched. Germline CDR1 and CDR2: DFQATT and SNEGSKA (reference sequence). This CDR3 is 13 amino acids long. The CDR3 DNA is TGCAGTGCTACCCGGGACAGGGGCGAGACCCAGTACTTC. It specifies CSATRDRGETQYF.

This chain links TRBV29-1 with TRBJ2-3, with D perhaps matching TRBD1 (6 bases). Trimming cost V 2 bases and J 7 bases, with 7 bases left between them. This CDR3 has 11 residues. Germline assignment: CDR1 SQVTM and CDR2 ANQGSEA. The CDR3 sequence: CSVERGNTQYF. The CDR3 nucleotides are TGCAGCGTTGAAAGGGGGAATACGCAGTATTTT.

The table lists this clonotype with many counts. This rearrangement joins TRBV29-1 to TRBJ2-7; TRBD1 agrees at 9 bases. CDR3 size: 14 residues. Germline-derived CDR1 and CDR2 are SQVTM and ANQGSEA. V lost 4 bases, J lost 2 bases, and 6 bases stayed unmatched. CDR3 residues: CSVALQGATYEQYF. The CDR3 DNA is TGCAGCGTTGCTTTACAGGGGGCAACCTACGAGCAGTACTTC.

This clonotype was picked up many times. The chain joins TRBV21-1 to TRBJ2-1; the table's D call, TRBD2, was not checked against the DNA. TRBV21-1 is classified as a pseudogene. CDR3 length: 16 residues. CDR3 bases: TGTGCCAGCAGCAAAGTTGGTGGACTAGCAACCAATGAGCAGTTCTTC. Its translation is CASSKVGGLATNEQFF.

This chain uses TRBV27 with TRBJ2-1; TRBD2 matches at 13 bases. V was pared by 5 bases and J by 8 bases, with 9 bases of the junction left unmatched. Germline loops: CDR1 MNHEY, CDR2 SMNVEV (reference sequence). The length of the CDR3 is 16 residues. This CDR3 is CASSPTSGRAIYEQFF. CDR3 nucleotide sequence: TGTGCCAGCAGTCCCACTAGCGGGAGGGCCATCTATGAGCAGTTCTTC.

This clonotype is medium-sized by share. The chain employs TRBV28 and TRBJ2-3; 8 nucleotides match TRBD2. This CDR3 spans 17 amino acids. The trim removed 4 bases at V and 5 bases at J, leaving 14 bases unmatched. Germline lookup yields CDR1 MDHEN and CDR2 SYDVKM. This CDR3 reads CASSSETSASRRDTQYF. The CDR3 region has the DNA TGTGCCAGCAGTTCGGAGACTAGCGCTTCCCGGAGAGATACGCAGTATTTT.

Regarding this clonotype: Its ends do not fully match the called genes, so a read error is possible. The chain joins TRBV14 to TRBJ2-5; D not resolved. CDR3 size: 12 residues. The germline gives CDR1 SGHDN, CDR2 FVKESK. The CDR3 protein is CASSQVQQTQYF. As DNA, the CDR3 is TGTGCCAGCAGCCAAGTCCAACAGACCCAGTACTTC.

This clonotype was counted at least ten times. The rearrangement joins TRBV4-1 to TRBJ1-5; D is ambiguous. The CDR3 is 12 amino acids. Germline V gene lookup returns CDR1 MGHRA and CDR2 YSYEKL. Trimming took off 4 bases at V and 3 bases at J, with 4 bases between the two ends. DNA for the CDR3: TGCGCCAGCAGCCTACCCAATCAGCCCCAGCATTTT. Translating it yields CASSLPNQPQHF.

This clonotype was seen many times. The chain joins TRBV6-5 to TRBJ1-6, with 9 bases matching TRBD1. Germline loops: CDR1 MNHEY, CDR2 SVGAGI. V gave up 0 bases and J gave up 9 bases; unmatched junction bases: 6. The CDR3 is 16 amino acids. CDR3 region: CASSYSPGTGPSPLHF. CDR3 DNA sequence: TGTGCCAGCAGTTACTCGCCAGGGACAGGGCCTTCACCCCTCCACTTT.

This clonotype was detected ten times or more. The J gene is TRBJ2-2, the V gene TRBV2; no clear D gene. The V gene lost 8 bases and the J gene lost 4 bases, with 5 bases spanning the gap. CDR3 length: 11 residues. Per the germline V gene, CDR1 is SNHLY and CDR2 is FYNNEI. CDR3: CASQVTGELFF. The DNA for the CDR3 is TGTGCCAGCCAGGTCACCGGGGAGCTGTTTTTT.

The gene calls are TRBV7-2 and TRBJ2-1, with 13 bases lining up with TRBD2. Unmatched junction bases numbered 4, after V lost 5 bases and J lost 6 bases. The CDR3 has 15 amino acids. In germline, CDR1 is SGHTA, CDR2 FQGNSA. CDR3: CASSPGLAGVNEQFF. For the CDR3, the DNA is TGTGCCAGCAGCCCTGGACTAGCGGGAGTCAATGAGCAGTTCTTC.

This clonotype was counted many times. J is TRBJ2-2 and V is TRBV27, with D unclear. This CDR3 is 13 amino acids long. In germline, CDR1 is MNHEY, CDR2 SMNVEV (reference sequence). V dropped 5 bases and J dropped 6 bases, with 10 bases sitting between them. The DNA for the CDR3 is TGTGCCAGCAGTCCGACCTCTGCCGGGGAGCTGTTTTTT. Its translation is CASSPTSAGELFF.

This clonotype was seen many times. The gene calls are TRBV28 and TRBJ2-4; weak D call: TRBD1 (6 bases). This CDR3 spans 12 amino acids. V dropped 8 bases and J dropped 7 bases, with 12 bases sitting between them. CDR1 and CDR2 (germline): MDHEN, SYDVKM. CDR3 amino acids: CASGIGQNIQYF. As DNA, the CDR3 is TGTGCCAGCGGAATCGGACAGAACATTCAGTACTTC.